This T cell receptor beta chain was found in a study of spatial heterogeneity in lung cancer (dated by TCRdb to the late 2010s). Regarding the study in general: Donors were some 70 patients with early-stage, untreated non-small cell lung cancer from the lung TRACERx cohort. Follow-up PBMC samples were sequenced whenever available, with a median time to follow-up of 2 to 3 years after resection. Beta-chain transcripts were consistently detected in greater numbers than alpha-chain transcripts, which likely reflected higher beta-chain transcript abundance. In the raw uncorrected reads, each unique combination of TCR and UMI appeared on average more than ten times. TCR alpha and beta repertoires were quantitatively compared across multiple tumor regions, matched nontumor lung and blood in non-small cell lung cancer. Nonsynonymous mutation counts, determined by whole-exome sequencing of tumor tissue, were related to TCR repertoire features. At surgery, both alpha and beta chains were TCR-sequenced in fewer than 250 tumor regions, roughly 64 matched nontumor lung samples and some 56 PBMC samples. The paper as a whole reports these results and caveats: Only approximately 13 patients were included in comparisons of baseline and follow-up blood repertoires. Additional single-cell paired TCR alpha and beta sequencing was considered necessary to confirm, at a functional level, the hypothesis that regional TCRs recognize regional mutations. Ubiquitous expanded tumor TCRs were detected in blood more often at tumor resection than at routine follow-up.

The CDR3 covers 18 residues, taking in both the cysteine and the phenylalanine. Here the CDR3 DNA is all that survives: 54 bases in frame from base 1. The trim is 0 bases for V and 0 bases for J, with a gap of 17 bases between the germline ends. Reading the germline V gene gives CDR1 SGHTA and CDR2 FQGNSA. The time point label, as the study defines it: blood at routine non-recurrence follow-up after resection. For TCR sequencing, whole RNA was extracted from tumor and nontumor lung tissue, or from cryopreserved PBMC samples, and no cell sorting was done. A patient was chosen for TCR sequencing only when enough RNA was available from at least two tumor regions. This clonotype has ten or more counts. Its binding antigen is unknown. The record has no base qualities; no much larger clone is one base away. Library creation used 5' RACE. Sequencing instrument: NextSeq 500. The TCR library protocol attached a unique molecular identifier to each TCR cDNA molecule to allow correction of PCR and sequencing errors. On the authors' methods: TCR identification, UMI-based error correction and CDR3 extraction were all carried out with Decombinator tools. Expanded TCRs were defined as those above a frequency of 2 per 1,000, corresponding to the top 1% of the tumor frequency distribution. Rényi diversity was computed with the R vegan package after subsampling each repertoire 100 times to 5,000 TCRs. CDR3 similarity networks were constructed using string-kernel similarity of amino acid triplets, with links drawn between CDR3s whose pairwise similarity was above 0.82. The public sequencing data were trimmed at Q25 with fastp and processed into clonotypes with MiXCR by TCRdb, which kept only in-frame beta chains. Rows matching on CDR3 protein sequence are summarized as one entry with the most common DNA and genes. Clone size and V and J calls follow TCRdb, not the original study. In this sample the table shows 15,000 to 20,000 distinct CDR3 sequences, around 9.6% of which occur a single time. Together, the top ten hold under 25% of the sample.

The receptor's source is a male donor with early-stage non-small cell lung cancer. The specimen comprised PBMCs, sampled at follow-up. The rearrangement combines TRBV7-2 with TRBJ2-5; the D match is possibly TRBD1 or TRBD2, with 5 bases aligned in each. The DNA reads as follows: TGTGCCAGCAGCTTAGCGCTAAGAGAGGGGTTTAACCAAGAGACCCAGTACTTC. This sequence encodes CASSLALREGFNQETQYF. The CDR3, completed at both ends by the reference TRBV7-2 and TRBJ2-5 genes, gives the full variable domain GAGVSQSPSNKVTEKGKDVELRCDPISGHTALYWYRQSLGQGLEFLIYFQGNSAPDKSGLPSDRFSAERTGGSVSTLTIQRTQQEDSAVYLCASSLALREGFNQETQYFGPGTRLLVL.